Included here is one T cell receptor (beta chain) sequence, with context. What it recognizes is unknown. This entry is derived from a study of cytomegalovirus exposure and HLA in healthy donors. The junction had 9 bases not matched to a gene; V was cut back by 4 bases and J by 1 base. Germline V gene data show CDR1 as SGHNT and CDR2 as YYREEE (reference sequence). The CDR3 spans 16 residues. Study-wide results and caveats: Owing to their indistinguishability, certain V segments, notably TRBV6-2 and TRBV6-3, were excluded. In a later analysis, DRB1 alleles had the most associated TCRs; HLA-C alleles the fewest. The study assumed roughly uniform donor sequencing depth for presence/absence analyses.

It was with 60 Vbeta and 13 Jbeta primers that the PCR ran. Profiling relied on immunoSEQ multiplex PCR, and the TCRdb table lists in-frame clones only, not all of them. Of about 130,000 clones in the sample, 80% are singletons; the top ten hold over 2%. The gene calls are TRBV5-4 and TRBJ2-3; 7 bases match TRBD2. The receptor was derived from a man aged 30 to 45 in good health and CMV-seronegative. Input material: PBMCs. The CDR3 spells CASSTRVGGGTDTQYF. The CDR3 coding sequence is TGTGCCAGCAGCACCCGAGTGGGAGGGGGCACAGATACGCAGTATTTT.